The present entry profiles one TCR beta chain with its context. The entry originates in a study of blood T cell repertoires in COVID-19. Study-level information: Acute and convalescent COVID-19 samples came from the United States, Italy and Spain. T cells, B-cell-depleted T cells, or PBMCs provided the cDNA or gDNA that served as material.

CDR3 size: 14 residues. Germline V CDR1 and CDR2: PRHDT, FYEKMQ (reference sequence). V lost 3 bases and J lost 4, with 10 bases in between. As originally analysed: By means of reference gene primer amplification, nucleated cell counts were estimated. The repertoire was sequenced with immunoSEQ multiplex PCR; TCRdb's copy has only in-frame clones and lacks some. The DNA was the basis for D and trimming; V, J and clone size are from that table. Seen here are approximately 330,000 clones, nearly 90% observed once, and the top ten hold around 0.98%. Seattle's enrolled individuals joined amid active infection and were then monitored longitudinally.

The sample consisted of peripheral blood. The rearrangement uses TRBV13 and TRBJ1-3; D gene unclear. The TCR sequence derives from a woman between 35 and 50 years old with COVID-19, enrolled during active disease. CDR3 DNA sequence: TGTGCCAGCAGCTTCCCCACCGAGGGAAACACCATATATTTT. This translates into CASSFPTEGNTIYF.